This TCR beta chain is from a study of PD-L1 blockade in urothelial cancer. The protocol was immunoSEQ multiplex PCR, while the TCRdb copy is restricted to in-frame clones and leaves out a portion. The sample consists of around 56,000 clones, around 84% of them appearing once. There are 15 residues in the CDR3. CDR1 and CDR2 from the germline V gene are LGHNA and YNFKEQ. V lost 5 bases and J 4 bases, leaving 15 bases between the germline ends. Material: PBMCs, obtained around atezolizumab (anti-PD-L1) treatment. The chain joins TRBV4-2 to TRBJ2-1; possibly TRBD2 for D (6 bases). The clonotype originates from a man over 45 with urothelial cancer. DNA of the CDR3: TGTGCCAGCAGCTCGGCGAGCAGCGGGTACAATGAGCAGTTCTTC. Protein: CASSSASSGYNEQFF.